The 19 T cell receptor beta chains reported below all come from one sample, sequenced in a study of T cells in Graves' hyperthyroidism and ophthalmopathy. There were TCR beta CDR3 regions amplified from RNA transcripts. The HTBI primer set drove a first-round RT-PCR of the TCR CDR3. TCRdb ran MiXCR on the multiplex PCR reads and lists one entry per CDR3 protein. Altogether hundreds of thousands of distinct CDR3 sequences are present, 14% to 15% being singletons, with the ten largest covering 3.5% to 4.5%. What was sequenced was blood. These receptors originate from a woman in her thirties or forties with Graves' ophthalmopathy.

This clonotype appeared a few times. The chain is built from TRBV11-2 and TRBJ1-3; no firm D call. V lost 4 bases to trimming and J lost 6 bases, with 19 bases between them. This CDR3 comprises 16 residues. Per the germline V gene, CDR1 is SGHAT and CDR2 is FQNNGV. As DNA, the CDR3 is TGTGCCAGCAGCTGGGAGGGTGCTAACGCCCTAAACACCATATATTTT. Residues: CASSWEGANALNTIYF.

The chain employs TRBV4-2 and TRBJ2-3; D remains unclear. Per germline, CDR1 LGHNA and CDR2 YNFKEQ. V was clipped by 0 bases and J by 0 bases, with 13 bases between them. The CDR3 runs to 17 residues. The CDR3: CASSQDPTGSSTDTQYF. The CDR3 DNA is TGTGCCAGCAGCCAAGATCCAACCGGCAGCAGCACAGATACGCAGTATTTT.

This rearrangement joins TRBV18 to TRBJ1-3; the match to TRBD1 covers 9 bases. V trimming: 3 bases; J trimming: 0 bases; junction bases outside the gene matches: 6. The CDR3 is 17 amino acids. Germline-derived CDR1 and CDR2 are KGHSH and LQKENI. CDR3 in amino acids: CASSPGQGTYSGNTIYF. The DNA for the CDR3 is TGTGCCAGCTCACCCGGACAGGGGACCTACTCTGGAAACACCATATATTTT.

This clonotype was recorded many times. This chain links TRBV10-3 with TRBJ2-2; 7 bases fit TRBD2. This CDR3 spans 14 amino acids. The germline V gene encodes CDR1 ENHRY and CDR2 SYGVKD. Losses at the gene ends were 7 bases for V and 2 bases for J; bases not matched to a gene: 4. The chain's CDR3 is CAITSGINTGELFF. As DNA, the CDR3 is TGTGCCATCACCAGCGGGATTAACACCGGGGAGCTGTTTTTT.

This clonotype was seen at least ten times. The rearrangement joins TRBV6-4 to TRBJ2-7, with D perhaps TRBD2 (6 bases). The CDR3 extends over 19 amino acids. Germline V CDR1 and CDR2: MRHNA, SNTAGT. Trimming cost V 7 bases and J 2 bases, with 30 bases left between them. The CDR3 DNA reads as TGTGCCAGCATGGGGCGGGACCTTCTACCTAGCTCACGACCCTACGAGCAGTACTTC. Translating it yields CASMGRDLLPSSRPYEQYF.

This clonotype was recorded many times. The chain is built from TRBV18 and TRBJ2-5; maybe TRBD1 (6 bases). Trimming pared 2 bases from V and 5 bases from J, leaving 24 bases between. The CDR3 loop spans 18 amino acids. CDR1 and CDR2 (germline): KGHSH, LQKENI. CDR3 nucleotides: TGTGCCAGCTCACCAACCCTCCTGACAGGAGGCCTAGGCGAGACCCAGTACTTC. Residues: CASSPTLLTGGLGETQYF.

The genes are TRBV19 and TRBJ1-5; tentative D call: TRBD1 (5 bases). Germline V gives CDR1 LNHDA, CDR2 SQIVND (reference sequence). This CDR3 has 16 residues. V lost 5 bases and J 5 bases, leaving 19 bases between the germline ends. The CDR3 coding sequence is TGTGCCAGTAGTCCGAACACCGGGACTGGTGATCAGCCCCAGCATTTT. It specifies CASSPNTGTGDQPQHF.

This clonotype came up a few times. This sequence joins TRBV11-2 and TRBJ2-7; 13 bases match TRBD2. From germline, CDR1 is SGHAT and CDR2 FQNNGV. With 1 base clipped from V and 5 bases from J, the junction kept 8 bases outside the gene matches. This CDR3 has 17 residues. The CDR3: CASSLVGTSGTVDEQYF. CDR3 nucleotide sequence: TGTGCCAGCAGCTTAGTTGGGACTAGCGGGACTGTCGACGAGCAGTACTTC.

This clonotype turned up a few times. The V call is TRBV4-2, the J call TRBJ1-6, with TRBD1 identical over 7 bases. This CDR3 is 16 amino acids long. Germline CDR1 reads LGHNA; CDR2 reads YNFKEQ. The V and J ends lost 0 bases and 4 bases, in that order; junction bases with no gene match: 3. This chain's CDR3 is CASSQDGTAYNSPLHF. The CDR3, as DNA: TGTGCCAGCAGCCAAGATGGGACAGCTTATAATTCACCCCTCCACTTT.

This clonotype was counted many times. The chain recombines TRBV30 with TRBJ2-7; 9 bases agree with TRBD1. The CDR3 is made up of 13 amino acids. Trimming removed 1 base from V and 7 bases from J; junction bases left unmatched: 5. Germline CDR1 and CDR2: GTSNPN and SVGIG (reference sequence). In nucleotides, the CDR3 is TGTGCCTGGAGTGAAGGGACAGGGAGGGAGCAGTACTTC. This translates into CAWSEGTGREQYF.

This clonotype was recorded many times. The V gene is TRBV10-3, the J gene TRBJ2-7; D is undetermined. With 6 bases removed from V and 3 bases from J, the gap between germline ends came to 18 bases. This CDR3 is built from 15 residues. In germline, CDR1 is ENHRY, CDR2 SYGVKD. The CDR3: CAIRALEAVNYEQYF. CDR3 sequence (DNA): TGTGCCATCAGAGCCTTAGAGGCAGTAAACTACGAGCAGTACTTC.

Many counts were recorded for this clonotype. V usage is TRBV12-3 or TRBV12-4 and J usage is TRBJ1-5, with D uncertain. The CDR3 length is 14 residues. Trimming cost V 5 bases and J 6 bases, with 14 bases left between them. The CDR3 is CASSMTPGGQPQHF. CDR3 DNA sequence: TGTGCCAGCAGTATGACCCCCGGTGGTCAGCCCCAGCATTTT.

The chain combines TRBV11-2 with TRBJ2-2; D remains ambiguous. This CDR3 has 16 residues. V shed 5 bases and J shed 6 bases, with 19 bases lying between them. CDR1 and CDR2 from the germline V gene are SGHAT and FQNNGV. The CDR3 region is CASSLRSRVTPGELFF. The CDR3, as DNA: TGTGCCAGCAGCCTCCGCTCTAGAGTTACCCCCGGGGAGCTGTTTTTT.

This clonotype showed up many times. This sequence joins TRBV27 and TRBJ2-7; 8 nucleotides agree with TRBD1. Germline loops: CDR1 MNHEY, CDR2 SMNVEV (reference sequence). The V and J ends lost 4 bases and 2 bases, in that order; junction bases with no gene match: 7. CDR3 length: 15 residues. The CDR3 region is CASSWTRDRTYEQYF. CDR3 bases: TGTGCCAGCAGTTGGACCCGGGACAGGACCTACGAGCAGTACTTC.

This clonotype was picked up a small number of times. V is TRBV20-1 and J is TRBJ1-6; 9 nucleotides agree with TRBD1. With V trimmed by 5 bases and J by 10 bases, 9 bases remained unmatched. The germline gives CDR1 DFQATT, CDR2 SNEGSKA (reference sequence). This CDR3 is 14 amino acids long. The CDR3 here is CSAPRTGEGSPLHF. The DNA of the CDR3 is TGCAGTGCTCCCCGGACAGGGGAGGGGTCACCCCTCCACTTT.

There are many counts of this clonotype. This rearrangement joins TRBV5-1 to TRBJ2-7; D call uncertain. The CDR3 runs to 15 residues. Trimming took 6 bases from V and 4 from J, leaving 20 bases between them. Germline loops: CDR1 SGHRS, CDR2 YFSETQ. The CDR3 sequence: CASMPERRLDYEQYF. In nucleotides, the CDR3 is TGCGCCAGCATGCCTGAGCGCAGACTCGATTACGAGCAGTACTTC.

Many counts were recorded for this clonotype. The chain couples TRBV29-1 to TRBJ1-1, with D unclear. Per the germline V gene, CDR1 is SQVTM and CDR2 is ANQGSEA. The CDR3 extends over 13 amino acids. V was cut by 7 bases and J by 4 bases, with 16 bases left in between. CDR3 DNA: TGCAGCGCTAAAGACTCCTTAGGCACTGAAGCTTTCTTT. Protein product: CSAKDSLGTEAFF.

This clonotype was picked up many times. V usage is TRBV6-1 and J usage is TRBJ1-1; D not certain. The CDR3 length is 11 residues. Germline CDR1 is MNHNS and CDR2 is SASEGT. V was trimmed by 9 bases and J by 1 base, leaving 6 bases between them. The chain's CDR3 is CASCQNTEAFF. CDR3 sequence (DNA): TGTGCCAGTTGTCAGAACACTGAAGCTTTCTTT.

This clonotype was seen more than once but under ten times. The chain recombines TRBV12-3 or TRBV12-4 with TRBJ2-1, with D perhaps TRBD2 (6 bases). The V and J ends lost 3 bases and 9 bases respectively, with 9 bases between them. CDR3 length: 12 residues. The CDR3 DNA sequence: TGTGCCAGCAGTTTTTCGGAGGGTGAGCAGTTCTTC. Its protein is CASSFSEGEQFF.